Presented here are 11 T cell receptor beta chains from one specimen sequenced in a study of T cells in Graves' hyperthyroidism and ophthalmopathy. TCR beta CDR3 regions were amplified from RNA. HTBI primers drove first-round RT-PCR of the TCR CDR3. TCRdb processed the multiplex PCR reads anew with MiXCR; each CDR3 protein has one entry. Among hundreds of thousands of distinct CDR3 sequences listed, about 12% were seen once. Sample: blood. The receptors originated from a woman younger than 35 with Graves' hyperthyroidism.

V and J are TRBV4-1 and TRBJ2-7, with a possible D match to TRBD1 (5 bases). The germline V and J ends were trimmed by 0 bases and 1 base, with 10 bases remaining between them. The CDR3 spans 15 residues. CDR1 is MGHRA and CDR2 is YSYEKL in the germline V gene. The CDR3 is CASSQELTASYEQYF. CDR3 nucleotide sequence: TGCGCCAGCAGCCAAGAGTTGACAGCATCCTACGAGCAGTACTTC.

In its sample, this clonotype was seen many times. The chain couples TRBV9 to TRBJ1-1, with TRBD1 matching over 8 bases. There are 14 residues in the CDR3. With V trimmed by 2 bases and J by 5 bases, 5 bases remained unmatched. The V gene's germline CDR1 is SGDLS and CDR2 YYNGEE. The CDR3 region is CASSVDRGGTEAFF. CDR3 nucleotide sequence: TGTGCCAGCAGCGTCGACAGGGGAGGGACTGAAGCTTTCTTT.

This clonotype was observed a few times. A much larger clonotype is one base distant, so this may be a read error. V and J are TRBV2 and TRBJ1-5; 7 positions match TRBD1. CDR3 length: 13 residues. CDR1 is SNHLY and CDR2 is FYNNEI in the germline V gene. V shed 11 bases and J 5 bases; nucleotides not matched to a gene: 9. The CDR3 DNA is TGTGCCGTGCAGGGGGAGGGGTATCAGCCCCAGCATTTT. It specifies CAVQGEGYQPQHF. The full variable domain, with the rest looked up from reference TRBV2 and TRBJ1-5, is EPEVTQTPSHQVTQMGQEVILRCVPISNHLYFYWYRQILGQKVEFLVSFYNNEISEKSEIFDDQFSVERPDGSNFTLKIRSTKLEDSAMYFCAVQGEGYQPQHFGDGTRLSIL.

At least ten counts were recorded for this clonotype. The gene calls are TRBV18 and TRBJ1-2, with a tentative D call TRBD1 (6 bases). The CDR3 runs 12 residues. Trimming stripped 6 bases from V and 6 bases from J, with 11 bases between. Germline V gene sequence: CDR1 KGHSH, CDR2 LQKENI. CDR3 region: CASSQDSHGYTF. Written as DNA, the CDR3 is TGTGCCAGCTCGCAGGACAGTCATGGCTACACCTTC.

This clonotype appeared many times. The rearrangement uses TRBV28 and TRBJ2-3; maybe TRBD1 (5 bases). Trimming stripped 6 bases from V and 3 bases from J, with 19 bases between. The CDR3 consists of 16 residues. Germline V gene lookup returns CDR1 MDHEN and CDR2 SYDVKM. The CDR3 bases are TGTGCCAGCAGAAAATCAGGGATCAGGCAGACAGATACGCAGTATTTT. Protein: CASRKSGIRQTDTQYF. Filled out from reference TRBV28 and TRBJ2-3, the complete variable domain reads DVKVTQSSRYLVKRTGEKVFLECVQDMDHENMFWYRQDPGLGLRLIYFSYDVKMKEKGDIPEGYSVSREKKERFSLILESASTNQTSMYLCASRKSGIRQTDTQYFGPGTRLTVL.

The V call is TRBV19, the J call TRBJ1-1; unclear D gene. This CDR3 is 17 amino acids long. CDR1 LNHDA and CDR2 SQIVND come from the germline V gene (reference sequence). Trimming pared 5 bases from V and 4 bases from J, leaving 23 bases between. The DNA for the CDR3 is TGTGCCAGTAGTTCCCCAGCGGCGTATGTCCCCCCCACTGAAGCTTTCTTT. As protein: CASSSPAAYVPPTEAFF.

This clonotype has a count of ten or more. V gene TRBV3-1 combines with J gene TRBJ1-3, with a possible D match to TRBD1 (6 bases). Trimming cost V 5 bases and J 6 bases, with 11 bases left between them. CDR1 and CDR2 from the germline V gene are LGHDT and YNNKEL (reference sequence). This CDR3 region has 13 residues. CDR3 amino acids: CASSLQGENTIYF. The CDR3 DNA sequence: TGTGCCAGCAGCTTACAGGGTGAAAACACCATATATTTT.

The V and J genes are TRBV6-1 and TRBJ1-1; D is ambiguous. Germline lookup yields CDR1 MNHNS and CDR2 SASEGT. The CDR3 length is 14 residues. V lost 6 bases, J lost 7 bases, and 18 bases lay in between. The CDR3 is CASSDGRPGGEAFF. The CDR3 region has the DNA TGTGCCAGCAGCGATGGACGCCCGGGAGGTGAAGCTTTCTTT.

This clonotype has at least ten counts. The chain uses TRBV3-1 and TRBJ2-2; D might be TRBD1 (5 bases). Trimming took off 8 bases at V and 4 bases at J, with 11 bases between the two ends. The CDR3 is made up of 13 amino acids. Germline V gene data show CDR1 as LGHDT and CDR2 as YNNKEL (reference sequence). In nucleotides, the CDR3 is TGTGCCAGCCAACCAGGGTCCACCGGGGAGCTGTTTTTT. It yields the protein CASQPGSTGELFF. Drawing the rest from reference TRBV3-1 and TRBJ2-2, the complete variable domain is DTAVSQTPKYLVTQMGNDKSIKCEQNLGHDTMYWYKQDSKKFLKIMFSYNNKELIINETVPNRFSPKSPDKAHLNLHINSLELGDSAVYFCASQPGSTGELFFGEGSRLTVL.

This clonotype was seen many times. V usage is TRBV2 and J usage is TRBJ2-2; TRBD2 matches 9 bases. This CDR3 is 15 amino acids long. J lost 1 base, V lost 7 bases, and 4 bases had no gene match. Germline values: CDR1 SNHLY, CDR2 FYNNEI. CDR3 amino acids: CASTLTSGNTGELFF. In DNA, the CDR3 is TGTGCCAGCACCTTGACTAGCGGGAACACCGGGGAGCTGTTTTTT.

This clonotype has ten or more counts. The gene calls are TRBV20-1 and TRBJ1-3, with TRBD1 matching over 7 bases. Germline V gives CDR1 DFQATT, CDR2 SNEGSKA (reference sequence). This CDR3 region has 14 residues. After removal of 5 bases from V and 2 bases from J, the junction contained 6 bases not matched to a gene. CDR3 amino acids: CSASPGGAGNTIYF. In DNA, the CDR3 is TGCAGTGCTTCCCCAGGGGGAGCTGGAAACACCATATATTTT.